The present T cell receptor beta chain was sequenced within a study of identical twins. V lost 0 bases, J lost 4 bases, and 19 bases lay in between. CDR1 SGHRS and CDR2 YFSETQ come from the germline V gene. The CDR3 has 17 amino acids. In its sample, this clonotype was seen a few times. MiXCR, run by TCRdb on the 5' RACE reads, gives a single entry per CDR3 protein. The data contain about 550,000 distinct CDR3 sequences, about a fifth of them singletons. This same sample was also taken into another study, of yellow fever vaccine responses in identical twins.

The origin of this receptor is a woman in her late teens or twenties in good health. Sequencing was carried out using CD4+ T cells sorted from blood. The V call is TRBV5-1, the J call TRBJ1-2; a weak D match, TRBD1 (5 bases). Written as DNA, the CDR3 is TGCGCCAGCAGCTTGGCCGGGACGGGGGGACCCAGCTATGGCTACACCTTC. Protein product: CASSLAGTGGPSYGYTF.